These T cell receptor beta chains were read from a single sample in a study of blood T cell repertoires in COVID-19. TCRdb keeps only in-frame clones here, not all; method: immunoSEQ multiplex PCR. The table includes about 270,000 clones, 85% detected once. Sequenced input: peripheral blood. The receptors were gathered from a human donor in a cohort sampled during active COVID-19. CDR3s include the opening cysteine and the closing phenylalanine or tryptophan. The D gene is left open where the match is weak. Only part of the rows carry a size: once, few, many, or a class if the clone is expanded.

D: -
V: TRBV7-9
J: TRBJ1-2
size: -
CDR3: CASSYRESYGYTF
DNA: TGTGCCAGCAGCTACAGGGAGAGCTATGGCTACACCTTC

D: -
V: TRBV7-9
J: TRBJ2-1
size: few
CDR3: CASSSRGTGPYNEQFF
DNA: TGTGCCAGCAGCTCTCGGGGGACTGGGCCGTACAATGAGCAGTTCTTC

D: TRBD2
V: TRBV5-1
J: TRBJ2-3
size: once
CDR3: CASSLSTSGADTQYF
DNA: TGCGCCAGCAGCTTGTCAACTAGCGGGGCGGATACGCAGTATTTT

D: -
V: TRBV27
J: TRBJ1-5
size: -
CDR3: CASSSVTSLNQPQHF
DNA: TGTGCCAGCAGTTCCGTCACTTCCTTAAATCAGCCCCAGCATTTT

D: TRBD1
V: TRBV6-2/TRBV6-3
J: TRBJ2-5
size: once
CDR3: CASSYWEGQGWQETQYF
DNA: TGTGCCAGCAGTTACTGGGAGGGACAGGGGTGGCAAGAGACCCAGTACTTC

D: TRBD1
V: TRBV5-1
J: TRBJ2-5
size: -
CDR3: CASSLTTGDETQYF
DNA: TGCGCCAGCAGCTTAACGACAGGGGACGAGACCCAGTACTTC

D: -
V: TRBV5-8
J: TRBJ1-1
size: once
CDR3: CASSPPKNTEAFF
DNA: TGTGCCAGCAGCCCCCCTAAGAACACTGAAGCTTTCTTT

D: -
V: TRBV28
J: TRBJ1-1
size: -
CDR3: CASSTGRRGAFF
DNA: TGTGCCAGCAGCACCGGGAGGAGGGGAGCTTTCTTT

D: -
V: TRBV4-1
J: TRBJ1-6
size: -
CDR3: CASSQEGWGTNSPLHF
DNA: TGCGCCAGCAGCCAAGAGGGTTGGGGGACAAATTCACCCCTCCACTTT

D: TRBD1
V: TRBV5-1
J: TRBJ1-3
size: -
CDR3: CASSLPGQGSSGNTIYF
DNA: TGCGCCAGCAGCTTACCGGGACAGGGGAGCTCTGGAAACACCATATATTTT

D: -
V: TRBV28
J: TRBJ1-6
size: -
CDR3: CASSATVYNSPLHF
DNA: TGTGCCAGCAGTGCGACAGTCTATAATTCACCCCTCCACTTT

D: TRBD2
V: TRBV6-2/TRBV6-3
J: TRBJ2-1
size: -
CDR3: CASSYSLLAGVGNEQFF
DNA: TGTGCCAGCAGTTACTCCCTCCTCGCGGGAGTCGGAAATGAGCAGTTCTTC

D: TRBD2
V: TRBV20-1
J: TRBJ2-7
size: -
CDR3: CSASKLSGGPYEQYF
DNA: TGCAGTGCTAGTAAACTATCGGGAGGACCCTACGAGCAGTACTTC

D: TRBD2
V: TRBV9
J: TRBJ2-1
size: -
CDR3: CASSVGSGGLSLEQFF
DNA: TGTGCCAGCAGCGTAGGTAGCGGGGGTCTATCGCTTGAGCAGTTCTTC

D: -
V: TRBV30
J: TRBJ1-1
size: -
CDR3: CAWSLGAQTEAFF
DNA: TGTGCCTGGAGTCTGGGGGCGCAGACTGAAGCTTTCTTT

D: -
V: TRBV4-2
J: TRBJ2-3
size: once
CDR3: CASSQERGIAEGSRVTDTQYF
DNA: TGTGCCAGCAGCCAGGAGAGGGGGATCGCGGAAGGCTCACGGGTCACAGATACGCAGTATTTT

D: -
V: TRBV29-1
J: TRBJ2-5
size: once
CDR3: CSVRISGTQETQYF
DNA: TGCAGCGTTAGAATCTCGGGAACACAAGAGACCCAGTACTTC

D: TRBD2
V: TRBV2
J: TRBJ2-3
size: -
CDR3: CASRARRASGGDTQYF
DNA: TGTGCCAGCAGGGCCCGTCGGGCTAGCGGTGGGGATACGCAGTATTTT

D: -
V: TRBV28
J: TRBJ2-5
size: -
CDR3: CASNEARGTQYF
DNA: TGTGCCAGCAATGAAGCTCGGGGGACCCAGTACTTC

D: TRBD2
V: TRBV5-8
J: TRBJ2-3
size: -
CDR3: CASSLGSGGFAVRTDTQYF
DNA: TGTGCCAGCAGCTTGGGTAGCGGGGGTTTCGCCGTACGCACAGATACGCAGTATTTT

D: TRBD1
V: TRBV7-9
J: TRBJ1-2
size: -
CDR3: CASSFRTGDGYTF
DNA: TGTGCCAGCAGCTTCCGGACAGGGGATGGCTACACCTTC

D: TRBD2
V: TRBV9
J: TRBJ2-1
size: once
CDR3: CASSVLAGDYNEQFF
DNA: TGTGCCAGCAGCGTACTAGCGGGGGACTACAATGAGCAGTTCTTC

D: -
V: TRBV15
J: TRBJ2-3
size: few
CDR3: CATSPFSRTDTQYF
DNA: TGTGCCACCAGCCCATTTTCTAGAACAGATACGCAGTATTTT

D: -
V: TRBV30
J: TRBJ1-4
size: once
CDR3: CAWSRTGNAREKLFF
DNA: TGTGCCTGGAGTCGAACCGGGAACGCTCGGGAAAAACTGTTTTTT

D: -
V: TRBV7-9
J: TRBJ2-7
size: -
CDR3: CASSLPGATYEQYF
DNA: TGTGCCAGCAGCTTACCAGGGGCCACCTACGAGCAGTACTTC

D: -
V: TRBV18
J: TRBJ2-7
size: -
CDR3: CASSSGTLYEQYF
DNA: TGTGCCAGCTCATCCGGGACTCTCTACGAGCAGTACTTC

D: TRBD1
V: TRBV16
J: TRBJ2-7
size: -
CDR3: CASSHGQGNYEQYF
DNA: TGTGCCAGCAGCCACGGACAGGGGAACTACGAGCAGTACTTC

D: TRBD1
V: TRBV2
J: TRBJ2-7
size: once
CDR3: CASSVGGGEQYF
DNA: TGTGCCAGCAGTGTAGGGGGCGGAGAGCAGTACTTC

D: TRBD2
V: TRBV11-2
J: TRBJ2-2
size: -
CDR3: CASSFGLAFAGELFF
DNA: TGTGCCAGCAGCTTCGGACTAGCGTTTGCCGGGGAGCTGTTTTTT